This TCR beta chain is from a study of T cell responses to AZD1222 COVID-19 vaccine (dated by TCRdb to the early 2020s). Notes on the research overall: TCR sequencing was performed for over 230 trial participants, of whom about 210 were given two doses of AZD1222 and around 25 were given two doses of MenACWY control vaccine. Trial participants were enrolled by age into 18-55, 56-69 and 70-plus year subgroups, with roughly 150, 30 and 60 TCR-sequenced participants respectively.

V is shortened by 2 bases, J by 1 base, and the region joining them spans 11 bases. Including the terminal cysteine and phenylalanine, the CDR3 comprises 15 residues. Only the CDR3 DNA is retained, 45 bases long and in frame from the first base. CDR1 is given as MNHNY and CDR2 as SVGAGI, both from the germline V gene (reference sequence). The research as a whole found: Conclusions about previously exposed vaccinees were limited because only six AZD1222 recipients were SARS-CoV-2 seropositive at baseline. In the small 56-69-year group, the increase in depth fell short of significance, most likely because of low power. Reportedly, close to half of the unique spike-specific TCRs recognized epitopes lying outside the regions that are mutated in the B.1.351 and B.1.1.7 variants. The whole spike protein was spanned by vaccine-associated CD4 TCRs, and dominant responses were seen in regions 160-218 and 743-854. Most participants were white British and females outnumbered males, and the authors suggested that clonal diversity may have been underestimated. Because no day 14 peak-response samples were available, repertoires were characterized only after the peak T cell response. After two AZD1222 doses, both the breadth and the depth of spike-specific TCRs were significantly higher than at day 0 and than in MenACWY recipients.

The CDR3 regions of human TCRbeta chains were subjected to immunosequencing. The original methods were these. TCRs in the repertoires were compared against a reference library of SARS-CoV-2-specific TCRs that had been generated with the MIRA antigen-specificity platform. Breadth meant the fraction of unique TCRs that were SARS-CoV-2-associated, whereas depth meant the fraction of total T cells that were SARS-CoV-2-associated. Using the MIRA data, each spike-specific TCR was mapped to the spike region that the TCR reacts to and placed in a CD4 or CD8 class. Log10-transformed breadth and depth values were compared by one-way ANOVA with Sidak's multiple comparisons tests. TCRdb limited this immuneACCESS table to in-frame rearrangements with V and J called. A share of clones is missing; checked studies link under half to unresolved V genes, and the rest is unexplained. V, J and clone size are taken as reported in that table, and D and trimming were inferred from the DNA itself. The sample profile shows 110,000 to 150,000 clones; more than 75% of them were found once. The ten largest account for approximately 3% of the sample.

Remarks on this clone: Its antigen is currently not known. Base quality data are lacking; no much larger clone is found one base away.

This specimen's time point label, interpreted: about 28 days (+/-7) after the second vaccine dose. AZD1222 recipients given second doses at about 4 weeks or at about 12 weeks were pooled, since spike-specific TCR depth and breadth were not found to differ between the two schedules. Vaccinee samples were obtained from the UK trials COV001 and COV002, which included a single-blind randomized controlled phase 2/3 trial of AZD1222 (ChAdOx1 nCoV-19) in healthy adults. Trial participant PBMC samples were collected at day 0 and day 28 after the second dose for TCRbeta chain sequencing. The chain joins TRBV6-6 to TRBJ1-1, with TRBD1 perhaps the D gene, on 5 matching bases. Material: peripheral blood, obtained 28 days after the second AZD1222 dose. This sequence originates from an adult who received the AZD1222 COVID-19 vaccine. CDR3 loop: CASSYPGGGNTEAFF. The DNA is as follows: TGTGCCAGCAGTTACCCCGGCGGGGGGAACACTGAAGCTTTCTTT.